This T cell receptor beta chain derives from a study of CD8+CD57+ T cells in acquired aplastic anemia. Overall study: Sorted CD4+ and CD8+ cells gave an average of roughly 3.5 ug of DNA.

The CDR3 has 16 amino acids. Germline V CDR1 and CDR2: SGDLS, YYNGEE. With 4 bases clipped from V and 0 bases from J, the junction kept 5 bases outside the gene matches. Worth noting for this clonotype: The antigen remains unidentified.

General study findings and limits: Both patients and controls carried the same twenty-nine CD8+ CDR3 sequences.

It was genomic DNA that served as the template for profiling TCR beta VDJ and CDR3. Each CDR3 protein gets one entry after TCRdb re-called the reads with MiXCR. Here the sample spans approximately 270,000 distinct CDR3 sequences, roughly half being singletons. The receptor's source is a human donor with severe aplastic anemia or a healthy control (not recorded which). The gene calls are TRBV9 and TRBJ2-2; 8 nucleotides agree with TRBD2. Sequencing was done on a sample of sorted CD4+, CD8+, or CD8+CD57+ T cells (not recorded which) from PBMCs. The CDR3 DNA sequence: TGTGCCAGCAGCCCTCGACTAGCGCCGAACACCGGGGAGCTGTTTTTT. Translated: CASSPRLAPNTGELFF.